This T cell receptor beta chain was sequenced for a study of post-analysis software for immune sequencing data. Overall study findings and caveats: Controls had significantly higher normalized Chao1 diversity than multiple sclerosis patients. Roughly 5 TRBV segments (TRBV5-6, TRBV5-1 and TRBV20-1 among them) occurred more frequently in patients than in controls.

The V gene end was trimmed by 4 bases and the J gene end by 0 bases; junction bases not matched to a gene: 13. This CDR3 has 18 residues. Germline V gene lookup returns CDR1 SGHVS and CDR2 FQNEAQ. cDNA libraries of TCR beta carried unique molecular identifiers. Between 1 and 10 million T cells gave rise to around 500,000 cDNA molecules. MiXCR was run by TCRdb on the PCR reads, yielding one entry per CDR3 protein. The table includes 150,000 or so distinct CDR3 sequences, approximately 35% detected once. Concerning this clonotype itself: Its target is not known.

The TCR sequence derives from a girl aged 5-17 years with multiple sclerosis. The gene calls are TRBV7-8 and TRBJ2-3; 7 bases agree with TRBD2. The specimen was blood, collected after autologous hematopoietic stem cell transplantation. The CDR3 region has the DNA TGTGCCAGCAGCTGGGCTAGCGGAACTACTCCTAGCACAGATACGCAGTATTTT. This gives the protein CASSWASGTTPSTDTQYF.